This T cell receptor beta chain emerged from a study of long-term antiretroviral therapy in people with HIV. Study-level points and caveats: HIV repertoires showed narrower CDR3 length ranges than controls. In samples taken after ART, diversity increased but remained below transplant donor control levels.

Germline V CDR1 and CDR2: SEHNR, FQNEAQ (reference sequence). The CDR3 length is 14 residues. With V trimmed by 5 bases and J by 6 bases, 8 bases remained unmatched. They ran version v3.0 of the immunoSEQ assay at survey level. Assay: immunoSEQ multiplex PCR; the TCRdb copy retains only in-frame clones and omits some. In the table there are around 20,000 clones, about 87% of which are singletons. Notes on this clone: Its target is unknown.

The sample consisted of unsorted PBMCs, taken approximately 2.5 years after starting antiretroviral therapy. This chain links TRBV7-9 with TRBJ2-7; 9 nucleotides align to TRBD1. The receptor was derived from a woman aged 50 to 65 with HIV. CDR3 protein: CASSPPGQGAEQYF. The CDR3 bases are TGTGCCAGCAGCCCCCCGGGACAGGGAGCCGAGCAGTACTTC.